This is a list of T cell receptor beta chains from one sample in a study of T cells in Graves' hyperthyroidism and ophthalmopathy. MiXCR, run by TCRdb on the multiplex PCR reads, gives a single entry per CDR3 protein. The table shows around 690,000 distinct CDR3 sequences, with 17% occurring only once. The sequenced sample consisted of blood. All receptors come from a man in his fifties or sixties with Graves' hyperthyroidism. Both conserved end residues are part of each CDR3. A D gene is named only where the DNA matches it firmly. Expanded clones are given a class, and other clones once, few, many or no size at all.

clone_size d_call j_call v_call cdr3_aa cdr3_nt
many TRBD2 TRBJ2-7 TRBV27 CASSGPKREPPEQYF TGTGCCAGCAGTGGACCCAAGCGGGAGCCTCCCGAGCAGTACTTC
many NA TRBJ2-7 TRBV20-1 CSAPILVWARGRDEQYF TGCAGTGCCCCGATATTAGTTTGGGCTAGGGGAAGAGACGAGCAGTACTTC
many TRBD1 TRBJ2-3 TRBV28 CASGDREADTQYF TGCGCCAGCGGGGACAGGGAGGCAGATACGCAGTATTTT
many NA TRBJ2-3 TRBV27 CASSMIPTSSHTDTQYF TGTGCCAGCAGTATGATACCGACTAGTAGTCACACAGATACGCAGTATTTT
few NA TRBJ2-7 TRBV6-5 CASSYPARGNEQYF TGTGCCAGCAGTTACCCGGCCAGGGGCAACGAGCAGTACTTC
many NA TRBJ2-6 TRBV11-2 CASSLFSTGANVLTF TGTGCCAGCAGCTTATTTAGTACTGGGGCCAACGTCCTGACTTTC
many TRBD2 TRBJ2-2 TRBV3-1 CASSPRLAGEGNTGELFF TGTGCCAGCAGTCCGCGACTAGCGGGAGAGGGTAACACCGGGGAGCTGTTTTTT
NA TRBD1 TRBJ2-7 TRBV10-3 CASQRGTGDYEQYF TGTGCCAGCCAAAGGGGGACAGGGGATTACGAGCAGTACTTC
many NA TRBJ2-7 TRBV28 CASGRREQYF TGTGCCAGCGGTAGGCGCGAGCAGTACTTC
many TRBD1 TRBJ2-1 TRBV28 CASSLYRTGGPYNEQFF TGTGCCAGCAGTTTATATCGAACAGGGGGCCCCTACAATGAGCAGTTCTTC
few NA TRBJ1-1 TRBV24-1 CATSGGGGTEAFF TGTGCCACCAGTGGCGGCGGGGGCACTGAAGCTTTCTTT
many NA TRBJ2-7 TRBV20-1 CSARDQEAGTYEQYF TGCAGTGCTAGAGATCAGGAGGCGGGCACCTACGAGCAGTACTTC
NA NA TRBJ2-4 TRBV7-9 CASSLIHSATVLAKNIQYF TGTGCCAGCAGCTTAATACACAGCGCTACGGTACTAGCCAAAAACATTCAGTACTTC
many NA TRBJ1-1 TRBV27 CASSFGRHRIEAFF TGTGCCAGCAGCTTCGGGAGACATAGGATAGAAGCTTTCTTT
many TRBD1 TRBJ2-7 TRBV19 CASSIGDRVYEQYF TGTGCCAGTAGTATCGGGGACAGGGTCTACGAGCAGTACTTC
NA TRBD2 TRBJ2-1 TRBV11-2 CASSLGLAGEGEQFF TGTGCCAGCAGCTTAGGGCTAGCGGGAGAGGGTGAGCAGTTCTTC
many TRBD2 TRBJ2-1 TRBV28 CASSLFLAGGHEQFF TGTGCCAGCAGTTTATTTCTAGCGGGAGGCCATGAGCAGTTCTTC
many NA TRBJ2-1 TRBV30 CAWSVLWDVEQFF TGTGCCTGGAGTGTACTTTGGGATGTTGAGCAGTTCTTC
few NA TRBJ2-1 TRBV10-1 CASSGRQNEQFF TGCGCCAGCAGTGGACGGCAAAATGAGCAGTTCTTC
many NA TRBJ2-5 TRBV20-1 CSARDKAGPIQETQYF TGCAGTGCTAGGGATAAGGCGGGACCTATCCAAGAGACCCAGTACTTC
many NA TRBJ1-6 TRBV28 CASSGSSYNSPLHF TGTGCCAGCAGTGGGAGCTCCTATAATTCACCCCTCCACTTT
NA TRBD2 TRBJ2-7 TRBV20-1 CSARSLAGAYEQYF TGCAGTGCTAGAAGTCTAGCGGGGGCCTACGAGCAGTACTTC
many NA TRBJ1-1 TRBV30 CAWRKTGEAFF TGTGCCTGGAGGAAGACAGGAGAAGCTTTCTTT
NA NA TRBJ2-7 TRBV6-2/TRBV6-3 CASSSPFGAKAYEQYF TGTGCCAGCAGTTCTCCTTTTGGGGCGAAGGCCTACGAGCAGTACTTC
many NA TRBJ1-1 TRBV9 CASSENRVDTEAFF TGTGCCAGCAGCGAGAACAGGGTAGACACTGAAGCTTTCTTT
many NA TRBJ1-6 TRBV28 CASSLSRTVPNSPLHF TGTGCCAGCAGTTTATCCCGGACAGTACCAAATTCACCCCTCCACTTT
many NA TRBJ2-1 TRBV6-5 CASSSLGYNEQFF TGTGCCAGCAGTTCCCTCGGGTACAATGAGCAGTTCTTC
NA TRBD2 TRBJ2-1 TRBV20-1 CSARGTSVKYNEQFF TGCAGTGCTAGAGGGACTAGCGTCAAATACAATGAGCAGTTCTTC
many NA TRBJ2-5 TRBV18 CASSPEMGRQTQYF TGTGCCAGCTCACCGGAAATGGGGCGGCAGACCCAGTACTTC
many TRBD2 TRBJ2-4 TRBV18 CASSPGAGAIQYF TGTGCCAGCTCACCTGGAGCGGGAGCCATTCAGTACTTC
many NA TRBJ2-1 TRBV28 CASSPVRDRYNEQFF TGTGCCAGCAGCCCCGTTAGGGACCGCTACAATGAGCAGTTCTTC
NA TRBD1 TRBJ1-5 TRBV20-1 CSARDKRDSPSNQPQHF TGCAGTGCTAGAGATAAGAGGGACAGTCCTAGCAATCAGCCCCAGCATTTT
NA NA TRBJ1-1 TRBV29-1 CSVEDVIIGSGRHRNTEAFF TGCAGCGTTGAAGATGTTATAATAGGGTCAGGGAGACATAGGAACACTGAAGCTTTCTTT
NA NA TRBJ2-3 TRBV6-2/TRBV6-3 CASSYSNGLQDTQYF TGTGCCAGCAGTTACTCGAATGGGCTTCAAGATACGCAGTATTTT
many NA TRBJ2-1 TRBV28 CASIPSSYNEQFF TGTGCCAGCATACCAAGCTCCTACAATGAGCAGTTCTTC
NA TRBD1 TRBJ1-1 TRBV29-1 CSTSRGPNTEAFF TGCAGCACCAGCAGGGGGCCTAACACTGAAGCTTTCTTT
many TRBD2 TRBJ2-3 TRBV12-3/TRBV12-4 CASSSRTSGKPGGITQAADTQYF TGTGCCAGCAGTTCCCGGACTAGCGGGAAGCCTGGAGGGATCACACAGGCGGCAGATACGCAGTATTTT
NA NA TRBJ2-1 TRBV5-1 CASSLDTVYNEQFF TGCGCCAGCAGCTTGGACACGGTATACAATGAGCAGTTCTTC
few TRBD2 TRBJ2-4 TRBV20-1 CSALGLAGGSKAKNIQYF TGCAGTGCCTTGGGACTAGCGGGAGGGTCGAAAGCCAAAAACATTCAGTACTTC
many NA TRBJ2-7 TRBV2 CASTEGLIYYEQYF TGTGCCAGCACCGAGGGACTTATCTACTACGAGCAGTACTTC
many NA TRBJ1-6 TRBV9 CASSVGHNSPLHF TGTGCCAGCAGCGTAGGTCATAATTCACCCCTCCACTTT
few TRBD2 TRBJ2-1 TRBV29-1 CSVWGGTSGSRAYNEQFF TGCAGCGTTTGGGGCGGGACTAGCGGGAGCAGGGCGTACAATGAGCAGTTCTTC
few TRBD1 TRBJ2-2 TRBV18 CASSPISGQGAGELFF TGTGCCAGCTCACCAATTTCAGGACAGGGGGCCGGGGAGCTGTTTTTT
NA NA TRBJ1-5 TRBV7-3 CASSLWTVFGNQPQHF TGTGCCAGCAGCTTATGGACAGTCTTCGGCAATCAGCCCCAGCATTTT
many NA TRBJ2-2 TRBV5-1 CASSSSTANTGELFF TGCGCCAGCAGCTCGTCGACAGCGAACACCGGGGAGCTGTTTTTT
many TRBD1 TRBJ2-7 TRBV12-3/TRBV12-4 CASSPERGGGYGSYEQYF TGTGCCAGCAGCCCTGAACGAGGGGGCGGATATGGCTCCTACGAGCAGTACTTC
NA TRBD2 TRBJ2-3 TRBV19 CASSMVQGGRTDTQYF TGTGCCAGTAGTATGGTTCAAGGCGGGAGAACAGATACGCAGTATTTT
once TRBD1 TRBJ1-6 TRBV6-1 CASGRPGQAISPLHF TGTGCCAGCGGGCGCCCGGGACAGGCTATATCACCCCTCCACTTT
once TRBD2 TRBJ2-4 TRBV6-2/TRBV6-3 CASSASGTSDIQYF TGTGCCAGCAGCGCTTCCGGGACTAGTGACATTCAGTACTTC
many NA TRBJ2-2 TRBV19 CASSNPTNTGELFF TGTGCCAGTAGTAACCCTACGAACACCGGGGAGCTGTTTTTT
many NA TRBJ2-1 TRBV2 CASSDKRVVSYNEQFF TGTGCCAGCAGTGATAAGCGGGTCGTCTCCTACAATGAGCAGTTCTTC